Sequencing of this T cell receptor (beta chain) was carried out in a study of blood T cell repertoires in COVID-19. Method: immunoSEQ multiplex PCR; TCRdb's copy keeps in-frame clones and lacks some. The sample lists 250,000 or so clones, more than 80% seen once, with under 2% in the top ten. CDR1 and CDR2 (germline): SGHTA, FQGNSA. CDR3 length: 15 residues. The ends were cut back, 4 bases at V and 5 bases at J, with 17 bases in the middle. Each participant's cohort was designated according to participant-reported clinical history. This sequence originates from a man between 60 and 70 years old who had recovered from COVID-19. The V call is TRBV7-2, the J call TRBJ1-2; TRBD1 might be the D (5 bases). Sequencing used PBMCs or T cells enriched from blood (not recorded which). This CDR3 is CASSSRNRLSYGYTF. CDR3 sequence (DNA): TGTGCCAGCAGCTCACGGAACAGGTTAAGTTATGGCTACACCTTC.